This T cell receptor beta chain was identified during a study of breast tumors, draining lymph nodes, adjacent tissues. Whole-study findings and limits: Tumor T cell lymph node origin was a supported hypothesis, not proven. Most tumor T cells seemingly derive from lymph node, then expand in tumor.

TCRdb fed the multiplex PCR reads into MiXCR, producing one record per CDR3 protein. The sample includes about 22,000 distinct CDR3 sequences, roughly 55% seen only once; the top ten take roughly an eighth. By share, this clonotype ranks as medium-sized. Antigen unknown. Material: breast tumor tissue. The sequence was collected from a female donor with breast cancer. Some clones in this sample may be carry-over from other donors' samples.

The CDR3 loop is CASKRDRHTGELFF. CDR3 DNA: TGTGCCAGCAAAAGGGACAGACACACCGGGGAGCTGTTTTTT. V is TRBV7-2 and J is TRBJ2-2, with 7 bases matching TRBD1. The germline V gene encodes CDR1 SGHTA and CDR2 FQGNSA. The CDR3 is made up of 14 amino acids. Germline trimming cut 7 bases from V and 3 bases from J; bases unmatched to any gene: 5.